This entry concerns a single TCR beta chain. The data stem from a study of blood T cell repertoires in COVID-19. Study as a whole: Nucleic acid was either cDNA or gDNA, and it came from T cells, B-cell-depleted T cells, or PBMCs.

The CDR3 loop spans 11 amino acids. V lost 3 bases, J lost 6 bases, and 4 bases lay in between. Germline CDR1 MDHEN, CDR2 SYDVKM. Repertoires were generated with immunoSEQ multiplex PCR, while TCRdb's copy carries only in-frame clones and drops some. The data hold 75,000 to 90,000 clones, with less than 95% observed a single time. Specimen: peripheral blood. The source of this sequence is a man younger than 35 with COVID-19, enrolled during active disease. This rearrangement joins TRBV28 to TRBJ2-3, with no clear D. CDR3 sequence: CASSFSDTQYF. Here the CDR3 DNA reads TGTGCCAGCAGTTTTAGTGATACGCAGTATTTT.